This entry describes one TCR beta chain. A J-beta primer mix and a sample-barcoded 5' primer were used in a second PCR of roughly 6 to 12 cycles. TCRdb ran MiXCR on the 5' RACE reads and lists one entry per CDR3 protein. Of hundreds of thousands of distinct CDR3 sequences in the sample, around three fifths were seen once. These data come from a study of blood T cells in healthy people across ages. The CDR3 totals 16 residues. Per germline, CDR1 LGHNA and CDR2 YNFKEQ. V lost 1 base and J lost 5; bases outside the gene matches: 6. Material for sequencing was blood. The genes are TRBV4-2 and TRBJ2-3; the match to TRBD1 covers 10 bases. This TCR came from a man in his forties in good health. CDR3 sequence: CASSQAATGGEDTQYF. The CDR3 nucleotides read TGTGCCAGCAGCCAAGCCGCGACAGGGGGCGAAGATACGCAGTATTTT.